The 21 T cell receptor beta chains in this list originate from one sample, sequenced in a study of blood T cell repertoires in COVID-19 (TCRdb year 2020). Libraries were made using the immunoSEQ multiplex PCR assay. Not all clones reach the TCRdb copy of this immuneACCESS table, which keeps in-frame sequences only. Checked studies attribute under half of the gap to unresolved V genes and leave the rest unexplained. Counted in this sample were just under 250,000 clones; about 90% of them appeared once. Less than 4% of the sample is taken by the ten largest. The sequenced sample was peripheral blood. These receptors were taken from a woman between 25 and 40 years old who had recovered from COVID-19.

The chain employs TRBV9 and TRBJ1-5; TRBD1 is a possible D gene (6 bases). Germline CDR1 SGDLS, CDR2 YYNGEE. V shed 2 bases and J shed 3 bases, with 9 bases lying between them. The CDR3 contains 14 residues. The CDR3 coding sequence is TGTGCCAGCAGCGTGGGGGGGCCCAATCAGCCCCAGCATTTT. Amino acids: CASSVGGPNQPQHF.

This clone was counted between two and nine times. This rearrangement joins TRBV6-5 to TRBJ2-2; maybe TRBD2 (5 bases). With 2 bases removed from V and 6 bases from J, the gap between germline ends came to 10 bases. The germline V gene has CDR1 MNHEY and CDR2 SVGAGI. CDR3 length: 14 amino acids. The CDR3 nucleotides are TGTGCCAGCAGTTACGGTCTAGCTGCCGGGGAGCTGTTTTTT. Translated, it gives CASSYGLAAGELFF.

This sequence joins TRBV19 and TRBJ1-5, with D unresolved. The CDR3 spans 12 residues. The germline V and J ends were trimmed by 10 bases and 4 bases, with 11 bases remaining between them. The germline V gene has CDR1 LNHDA and CDR2 SQIVND (reference sequence). For the CDR3, the DNA is TGTGCCACGGGAGGTGGAAATCAGCCCCAGCATTTT. Protein product: CATGGGNQPQHF.

The chain is built from TRBV25-1 and TRBJ1-2; 7 bases line up with TRBD1. J lost 4 bases, V lost 6 bases, and 5 bases had no gene match. This CDR3 is 13 amino acids long. Germline values: CDR1 MGHDK, CDR2 SYGVNS. The CDR3 loop is CASRLTGVYGYTF. The CDR3 nucleotides read TGTGCCAGCAGACTTACAGGGGTCTATGGCTACACCTTC.

This clone was found many times. V is TRBV4-2 and J is TRBJ2-2; tentative D call: TRBD2 (5 bases). V was pared by 0 bases and J by 3 bases, with 11 bases between. The CDR3 runs to 16 residues. The germline gives CDR1 LGHNA, CDR2 YNFKEQ. As DNA, the CDR3 is TGTGCCAGCAGCCAAGATCGGGGAAGGTACACCGGGGAGCTGTTTTTT. Translation gives CASSQDRGRYTGELFF.

This chain links TRBV20-1 with TRBJ2-7; TRBD1 agrees at 7 bases. The germline CDR1 and CDR2 sequences are DFQATT and SNEGSKA (reference sequence). J gave up 3 bases and V 4 bases, and 9 bases lay outside the gene matches. The CDR3 extends over 14 amino acids. CDR3 sequence: CSATETGLGYEQYF. CDR3 coding DNA: TGCAGTGCTACTGAGACAGGGCTGGGCTACGAGCAGTACTTC.

This clone was seen only once. The rearrangement uses TRBV7-7 and TRBJ2-1, with TRBD2 identical over 8 bases. Germline V CDR1 and CDR2: SSHAT, FNYEAQ (reference sequence). There are 16 residues in the CDR3. Trimming at V came to 6 bases and at J to 2 bases, leaving 9 bases not matched to a gene. The CDR3 coding sequence is TGTGCCAGCAGTCCCTCGGCGGGGGGTGCCTACAATGAGCAGTTCTTC. Residues: CASSPSAGGAYNEQFF.

The rearrangement uses TRBV5-1 and TRBJ2-5; tentatively, D is TRBD2 (5 bases). The CDR3 is 15 amino acids. Trimming cost V 0 bases and J 1 base, with 10 bases left between them. CDR1 is SGHRS and CDR2 is YFSETQ in the germline V gene. The CDR3 sequence: CASSLVSDFQETQYF. The CDR3 DNA follows: TGCGCCAGCAGCTTGGTTTCGGACTTCCAAGAGACCCAGTACTTC.

V usage is TRBV6-5 and J usage is TRBJ2-5; the D is unclear. Germline V gene lookup returns CDR1 MNHEY and CDR2 SVGAGI. V lost 6 bases and J lost 0, with 14 bases in between. There are 15 residues in the CDR3. DNA for the CDR3: TGTGCCAGCAGACCCCTGACGGAGTACCAAGAGACCCAGTACTTC. Translated: CASRPLTEYQETQYF.

CDR3 residues: CASSVPLSGGAGEQFF. For the CDR3, the DNA is TGTGCCAGCAGTGTACCCCTTAGCGGGGGGGCCGGAGAGCAGTTCTTC. The genes are TRBV2 and TRBJ2-1, with 11 nucleotides matching TRBD2. Germline assignment: CDR1 SNHLY and CDR2 FYNNEI. The junction had 12 bases not matched to a gene; V was cut back by 4 bases and J by 10 bases. The CDR3 contains 16 residues.

This clone was picked up many times. The chain couples TRBV5-1 to TRBJ2-3, with 10 nucleotides matching TRBD1. The junction had 6 bases not matched to a gene; V was cut back by 0 bases and J by 5 bases. Germline CDR1 is SGHRS and CDR2 is YFSETQ. There are 16 residues in the CDR3. CDR3 sequence: CASSLAAGTGEDTQYF. The CDR3 region has the DNA TGCGCCAGCAGCTTGGCCGCCGGGACAGGGGAAGATACGCAGTATTTT.

The chain links TRBV15 to TRBJ1-3; D remains ambiguous. The CDR3 has 15 residues. The germline V gene encodes CDR1 LNHNV and CDR2 YYDKDF (reference sequence). Between the trimmed V and J ends, which lost 0 bases and 2 bases, there was a span of 8 bases. CDR3 nucleotides: TGTGCCACCAGCAGAGATTTCCGGGCTGGAAACACCATATATTTT. It is translated as CATSRDFRAGNTIYF.

The chain combines TRBV6-6 with TRBJ2-2, with D maybe TRBD1 (5 bases). The CDR3 runs 13 residues. From germline, CDR1 is MNHNY and CDR2 SVGAGI (reference sequence). Deletions cut 6 bases from V and 3 bases from J, with 8 bases between. This chain's CDR3 is CASSQGYTGELFF. CDR3 in DNA: TGTGCCAGCAGCCAGGGCTACACCGGGGAGCTGTTTTTT.

The gene calls are TRBV19 and TRBJ2-5; maybe TRBD2 (6 bases). Looked up from germline, CDR1 is LNHDA and CDR2 is SQIVND (reference sequence). The CDR3 is made up of 14 amino acids. Trimming took 5 bases from V and 1 from J, leaving 11 bases between them. CDR3 in DNA: TGTGCCAGTAGTGTCGGGACTCTCCAAGAGACCCAGTACTTC. Protein product: CASSVGTLQETQYF.

The chain has TRBV2 and TRBJ1-1; 8 positions match TRBD1. Trimming removed 4 bases from V and 4 bases from J; junction bases left unmatched: 14. The CDR3 contains 17 residues. Germline V gives CDR1 SNHLY, CDR2 FYNNEI. CDR3 amino acids: CASSAPGQVTGSTEAFF. DNA for the CDR3: TGTGCCAGCAGTGCACCGGGACAGGTTACGGGGAGCACTGAAGCTTTCTTT.

The chain couples TRBV6-6 to TRBJ1-2, with D possibly being TRBD1 (5 bases). From germline, CDR1 is MNHNY and CDR2 SVGAGI (reference sequence). The CDR3 spans 16 residues. V lost 4 bases, J lost 5 bases, and 20 bases lay in between. The DNA for the CDR3 is TGTGCCAGCAGTTCAGCGAGCCCCAGCTCAGGGTATGGCTACACCTTC. Protein product: CASSSASPSSGYGYTF.

This clone was seen more than once but under ten times. J is TRBJ2-1 and V is TRBV19, with D perhaps matching TRBD1 (5 bases). Germline V gives CDR1 LNHDA, CDR2 SQIVND (reference sequence). The V gene lost 2 bases and the J gene lost 0 bases, with 17 bases spanning the gap. This CDR3 has 18 amino acids. The CDR3 reads CASSIMSGLLSSYNEQFF. The DNA for the CDR3 is TGTGCCAGTAGTATAATGTCAGGGCTGCTCAGCTCCTACAATGAGCAGTTCTTC.

This clone was seen once. The rearrangement links TRBV6-4 to TRBJ1-3, with TRBD1 as a possible D gene (5 bases). The V gene lost 10 bases and the J gene lost 2 bases, with 27 bases spanning the gap. The CDR3 has 18 residues. The germline gives CDR1 MRHNA, CDR2 SNTAGT. The CDR3 bases are TGTGCCACCCAGGACGACGTCGCGGGGACGGGGCCTGGAAACACCATATATTTT. Its protein product is CATQDDVAGTGPGNTIYF.

This clone was counted only a few times. The chain links TRBV10-3 to TRBJ2-2; 10 bases map to TRBD1. This CDR3 is 16 amino acids long. In germline, CDR1 is ENHRY, CDR2 SYGVKD. The V and J ends lost 6 bases and 4 bases, in that order; junction bases with no gene match: 8. As DNA, the CDR3 is TGTGCCATCAGCCCCGGACAGGGGGGAGGCACCGGGGAGCTGTTTTTT. It is translated as CAISPGQGGGTGELFF.

The DNA for the CDR3 is TGTGCCAGCAGCTTGGTGGGAGACGGACGTGGTGGCTACACCTTC. Translating it yields CASSLVGDGRGGYTF. V usage is TRBV5-6 and J usage is TRBJ1-2; D gene ambiguous. The germline V and J ends were trimmed by 0 bases and 7 bases, with 16 bases remaining between them. Looked up from germline, CDR1 is SGHDT and CDR2 is YYEEEE. CDR3 size: 15 residues.

The V call is TRBV5-1, the J call TRBJ2-6; maybe TRBD1 (5 bases). Germline CDR1 reads SGHRS; CDR2 reads YFSETQ. V lost 0 bases to trimming and J lost 0 bases, with 13 bases between them. The CDR3 sequence is 18 residues long. The CDR3 region is CASSLARAGPSGANVLTF. The CDR3, as DNA: TGCGCCAGCAGCTTGGCCAGGGCAGGACCCTCTGGGGCCAACGTCCTGACTTTC.